This T cell receptor (beta chain) was observed in a study of T cells in Graves' hyperthyroidism and ophthalmopathy. Study information: Staff took peripheral blood when the initial diagnosis was made, before any treatment began. Overall study results and limits: Most thyroid clonotypes with frequency above 0.001 were detected in blood.

Together with thyroid ultrasound, orbital computed tomography, serum thyroxine and TRAb, clinical symptoms were used for diagnoses. V shed 6 bases and J shed 4 bases, with 18 bases lying between them. CDR1 is LNHDA, CDR2 SQIVND, per germline (reference sequence). The CDR3 sequence is 15 residues long. RNA transcripts yielded amplified TCR beta CDR3 regions. During a first-round RT-PCR of the TCR CDR3, the HTBI primer set was used. TCRdb reanalysed the multiplex PCR reads using MiXCR and keeps one entry per CDR3 protein. The data show around 450,000 distinct CDR3 sequences, about 15% seen once. This clonotype was recorded many times. Antigen: not known.

V gene TRBV19 combines with J gene TRBJ1-1; D possibly corresponds to TRBD1 (5 bases). The specimen was blood. The TCR was taken from a woman aged 18 to 35 with Graves' hyperthyroidism. The CDR3 sequence: CASRMGQGRGTEAFF. The CDR3 bases are TGTGCCAGTAGAATGGGTCAGGGACGGGGCACTGAAGCTTTCTTT.